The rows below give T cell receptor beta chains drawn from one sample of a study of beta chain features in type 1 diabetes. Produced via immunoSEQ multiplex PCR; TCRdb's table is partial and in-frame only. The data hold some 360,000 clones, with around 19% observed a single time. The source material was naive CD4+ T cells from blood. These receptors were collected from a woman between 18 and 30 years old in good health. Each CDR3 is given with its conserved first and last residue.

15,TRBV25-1,CASSGPTGSNTEAFF
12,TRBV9,CASSVYTGELFF
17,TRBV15,CATSREVSRLAKNIQYF
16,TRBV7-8,CASSPAPGLGTGELFF
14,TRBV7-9,CASSLSQANSPLHF
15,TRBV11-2,CASSLVTGGPYEQYF
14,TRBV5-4,CASSVTGGYYEQYF
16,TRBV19,CASSIDRIAGRNEQFF
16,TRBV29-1,CSVEGVAAGVGETQYF
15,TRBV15,CATSRDPDISTEAFF
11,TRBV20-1,CSASDLYIQYF
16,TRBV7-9,CASRSRDRGLTDTQYF
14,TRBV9,CASSAPPAGVEQYF
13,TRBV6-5,CASSPRESETQYF
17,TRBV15,CATSSLPPGQEDEKLFF
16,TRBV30,CAWSWAPGQSNTEAFF
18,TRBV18,CASSPPGLADALYNEQFF
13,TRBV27,CASSLTGSGGYTF
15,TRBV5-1,CASSPLAGGHNEQFF
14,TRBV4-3,CASSRDRVVDEQYF
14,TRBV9,CASSVGQGTYGYTF
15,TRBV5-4,CASSLNADSGNTIYF
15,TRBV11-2,CASSLIDSRSDEQFF
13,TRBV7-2,CASSVPPSDTQYF
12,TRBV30,CAWSQGAYEQYF
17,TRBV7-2,CASSLVPGLAGSYEQYF
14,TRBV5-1,CASSLREVGTEAFF
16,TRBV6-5,CASSYWGREAYNEQFF
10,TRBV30,CAGGGSGYTF
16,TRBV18,CASSPPGGLHNSPLHF
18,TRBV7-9,CASSSYLRRDRDSYEQYF
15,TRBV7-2,CASSTWTGQNNEQFF
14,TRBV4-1,CASSLVRSTDTQYF
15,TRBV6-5,CASGGAEGSGNTIYF
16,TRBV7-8,CASSLVRQATNEKLFF
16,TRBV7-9,CASSPISLAGGETQYF
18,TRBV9,CASSPSGTRVPKGETQYF